Below are 21 T cell receptor beta chains sequenced from a single sample in a study of cytomegalovirus exposure and HLA in healthy donors. PCR employed 60 Vbeta and 13 Jbeta primers. Clones were read by immunoSEQ multiplex PCR, and TCRdb kept only the in-frame ones, dropping some. Here the sample spans fewer than 200,000 clones, 60% to 80% being singletons. Source material: PBMCs. The receptors stem from a woman in her 40s in good health and CMV-seropositive.

The chain combines TRBV27 with TRBJ2-7; 13 bases align to TRBD2. The CDR3 is 19 amino acids. CDR1 is MNHEY, CDR2 SMNVEV, per germline (reference sequence). Unmatched junction bases numbered 11, after V lost 1 base and J lost 2 bases. Here the CDR3 DNA reads TGTGCCAGCAGTTTATTAGGACTAGCGGGAGATAGAAGGGCCTACGAGCAGTACTTC. The encoded protein is CASSLLGLAGDRRAYEQYF.

This clone was detected once. The chain couples TRBV9 to TRBJ2-3; TRBD1 agrees at 10 bases. V lost 5 bases and J lost 4; bases outside the gene matches: 7. The CDR3 has 15 amino acids. Looked up from germline, CDR1 is SGDLS and CDR2 is YYNGEE. The CDR3 spells CASSAAGTGADTQYF. For the CDR3, the DNA is TGTGCCAGCAGTGCTGCCGGGACAGGGGCAGATACGCAGTATTTT.

V usage is TRBV6-6 and J usage is TRBJ1-1; D not resolved. The CDR3 is 14 residues long. CDR1 and CDR2 (germline): MNHNY, SVGAGI (reference sequence). Trimming removed 5 bases from V and 3 bases from J, with 13 bases in between. Here the CDR3 reads CASSAEGEDTEAFF. In DNA, the CDR3 is TGTGCCAGCAGTGCCGAGGGCGAAGACACTGAAGCTTTCTTT.

The V call is TRBV10-3, the J call TRBJ1-3; D gene uncertain. CDR3 length: 12 amino acids. Trimming pared 3 bases from V and 4 bases from J, leaving 4 bases between. The germline V gene encodes CDR1 ENHRY and CDR2 SYGVKD. The CDR3 nucleotides are TGTGCCATCAGTGAACAGGGAAACACCATATATTTT. It translates to CAISEQGNTIYF.

This clone appeared a few times. The same CDR3 is also encoded by other DNA sequences in this sample. The chain has TRBV5-4 and TRBJ1-4; weak D call: TRBD1 (6 bases). Per germline, CDR1 SGHNT and CDR2 YYREEE (reference sequence). V was shortened by 2 bases and J by 8 bases, with 13 bases between the two germline ends. This CDR3 region has 14 residues. CDR3 bases: TGTGCCAGCAGCTTACAACAGGGAGGGGAAAAACTGTTTTTT. This gives the protein CASSLQQGGEKLFF.

This clone was recorded once. The CDR3 nucleotides read TGTGCCAGCAGCTTAGATCAGGGTAGCGGGATCGGGGAGTATTTT. It is translated as CASSLDQGSGIGEYF. This chain uses TRBV11-3 with TRBJ2-3, with 8 bases matching TRBD2. Germline CDR1 and CDR2: SGHNT and YENEEA. The CDR3 is 15 residues long. V trimming: 0 bases; J trimming: 13 bases; junction bases outside the gene matches: 12.

The chain links TRBV18 to TRBJ1-2; 9 nucleotides match TRBD1. The germline CDR1 and CDR2 sequences are KGHSH and LQKENI. V trimming: 4 bases; J trimming: 4 bases; junction bases outside the gene matches: 4. The CDR3 totals 14 residues. CDR3 sequence reads: CASSLSQGAYGYTF. The DNA of the CDR3 is TGTGCCAGCTCACTATCACAGGGGGCCTATGGCTACACCTTC.

A single count supports this clone. The chain employs TRBV6-5 and TRBJ2-3; 7 bases match TRBD2. The V and J ends lost 4 bases and 4 bases, in that order; junction bases with no gene match: 8. Germline lookup yields CDR1 MNHEY and CDR2 SVGAGI. There are 15 residues in the CDR3. CDR3 in amino acids: CASSFRGAGADTQYF. The CDR3 DNA sequence: TGTGCCAGCAGTTTTAGGGGTGCGGGGGCAGATACGCAGTATTTT.

The chain uses TRBV6-6 and TRBJ1-1; D is uncertain. Between the trimmed V and J ends, which lost 4 bases and 5 bases, there was a span of 11 bases. Germline CDR1 is MNHNY and CDR2 is SVGAGI (reference sequence). The CDR3 sequence is 13 residues long. The CDR3 DNA reads TGTGCCAGCAGTTTCCCGCCGGGGACTGAAGCTTTCTTT. Translation gives CASSFPPGTEAFF.

The V and J genes are TRBV4-3 and TRBJ2-3; no clear D gene. Germline V lookup: CDR1 LGHNA, CDR2 YSLEER. The CDR3 length is 17 residues. The ends were cut back, 1 base at V and 1 base at J, with 15 bases in the middle. CDR3 DNA: TGCGCCAGCAGCCAAGTCCTCCACTTTTCGGGCACAGATACGCAGTATTTT. Amino acids: CASSQVLHFSGTDTQYF.

The V call is TRBV18, the J call TRBJ1-1; tentatively, D is TRBD1 (6 bases). Germline loops: CDR1 KGHSH, CDR2 LQKENI. Trimming removed 2 bases at V and 6 bases at J, with 19 bases between. The CDR3 consists of 16 residues. CDR3 DNA sequence: TGTGCCAGCTCACCATATACCGGGACATTCGGCCCTGAAGCTTTCTTT. It yields the protein CASSPYTGTFGPEAFF.

This chain uses TRBV5-1 with TRBJ1-2, with D possibly TRBD1 on 6 matching bases. The CDR3 covers 15 residues. CDR1 and CDR2 (germline): SGHRS, YFSETQ. Trimming left V 4 bases short and J 1 base short, with 14 bases between. The CDR3 DNA reads as TGCGCCAGCAGCACCACCGGGACAAGTAACTATGGCTACACCTTC. Encoded protein: CASSTTGTSNYGYTF.

This clone was observed a handful of times. J is TRBJ1-1 and V is TRBV19, with 10 bases fitting TRBD1. Germline CDR1 reads LNHDA; CDR2 reads SQIVND (reference sequence). V dropped 7 bases and J dropped 1; count of bases not matched to a gene: 15. The CDR3 runs to 18 residues. For the CDR3, the DNA is TGTGCCAGTACCCCCGGACAGGGGGGGGCCCGGGGGAACACTGAAGCTTTCTTT. This translates into CASTPGQGGARGNTEAFF.

The chain uses TRBV7-6 and TRBJ1-2, with 9 bases lining up with TRBD1. Per the germline V gene, CDR1 is SGHVS and CDR2 is FNYEAQ. J lost 2 bases, V lost 5 bases, and 9 bases had no gene match. This CDR3 has 16 residues. In nucleotides, the CDR3 is TGTGCCAGCAGCCCTATGACAGGGGGAGTAAACTATGGCTACACCTTC. Protein sequence: CASSPMTGGVNYGYTF.

The chain has TRBV7-2 and TRBJ1-1, with 7 bases that match TRBD1. V shed 6 bases, J shed 11 bases, and the junction held 9 bases outside the gene matches. This CDR3 is built from 12 residues. Germline CDR1 is SGHTA and CDR2 is FQGNSA. The CDR3 nucleotides are TGTGCCAGCAGTCCGACAGGGTTAGGTGCTTTCTTT. This encodes CASSPTGLGAFF. The whole variable domain, filled in from reference TRBV7-2 and TRBJ1-1, reads GAGVSQSPSNKVTEKGKDVELRCDPISGHTALYWYRQSLGQGLEFLIYFQGNSAPDKSGLPSDRFSAERTGGSVSTLTIQRTQQEDSAVYLCASSPTGLGAFFGQGTRLTVV.

The genes are TRBV5-1 and TRBJ2-7; 10 nucleotides match TRBD1. CDR1 is SGHRS, CDR2 YFSETQ, per germline. The CDR3 spans 15 residues. The V and J ends lost 1 base and 2 bases, in that order; junction bases with no gene match: 3. This CDR3 reads CASSLTGQGAYEQYF. CDR3 DNA: TGCGCCAGCAGCTTGACCGGACAGGGGGCCTACGAGCAGTACTTC.

The V and J genes are TRBV29-1 and TRBJ1-2, with 9 bases lining up with TRBD1. The CDR3 totals 16 residues. CDR1 is SQVTM and CDR2 is ANQGSEA in the germline V gene. Trimming took 6 bases from V and 5 from J; bases not matched to a gene: 16. CDR3 loop: CSVDPGQGVRGYGYTF. CDR3 coding DNA: TGCAGCGTGGACCCGGGACAGGGAGTACGGGGGTATGGCTACACCTTC. Variable domain in full (rest from reference TRBV29-1 and TRBJ1-2): SAVISQKPSRDICQRGTSLTIQCQVDSQVTMMFWYRQQPGQSLTLIATANQGSEATYESGFVIDKFPISRPNLTFSTLTVSNMSPEDSSIYLCSVDPGQGVRGYGYTFGSGTRLTVV.

The chain uses TRBV11-2 and TRBJ2-7, with 7 bases fitting TRBD2. CDR1 and CDR2 (germline): SGHAT, FQNNGV. J lost 5 bases, V lost 3 bases, and 1 base had no gene match. This CDR3 contains 12 residues. CDR3 in DNA: TGTGCCAGCAGCTTGCTAGCGGACGAGCAGTACTTC. Translated: CASSLLADEQYF.

The CDR3 DNA reads as TGTGCCAGCAGCTTACTCCACACCGGGGAGCTGTTTTTT. Translation: CASSLLHTGELFF. The V call is TRBV7-9, the J call TRBJ2-2; D is unclear. The V end was cut by 2 bases, the J end by 3 bases, with 4 bases between. CDR1 is SEHNR, CDR2 FQNEAQ, per germline (reference sequence). The CDR3 covers 13 residues.

The chain combines TRBV2 with TRBJ1-1; 7 bases map to TRBD1. J gave up 0 bases and V 3 bases, and 7 bases lay outside the gene matches. The CDR3 spans 16 residues. Germline-derived CDR1 and CDR2 are SNHLY and FYNNEI. CDR3 nucleotide sequence: TGTGCCAGCAGTGAGGGCAGGGGGACGATGAACACTGAAGCTTTCTTT. Protein: CASSEGRGTMNTEAFF.

The rearrangement links TRBV30 to TRBJ2-5; D is unclear. Trimming removed 0 bases at V and 0 bases at J, with 5 bases between. This CDR3 comprises 13 residues. CDR1 and CDR2 (germline): GTSNPN, SVGIG (reference sequence). This chain's CDR3 is CAWSVLYQETQYF. Here the CDR3 DNA reads TGTGCCTGGAGTGTACTGTACCAAGAGACCCAGTACTTC. Drawing the rest from reference TRBV30 and TRBJ2-5, the complete variable domain is SQTIHQWPATLVQPVGSPLSLECTVEGTSNPNLYWYRQAAGRGLQLLFYSVGIGQISSEVPQNLSASRPQDRQFILSSKKLLLSDSGFYLCAWSVLYQETQYFGPGTRLLVL.